This TCR beta chain was profiled in a study of T cell repertoires in cytomegalovirus infection. V lost 6 bases to trimming and J lost 5 bases; unmatched junction nucleotides: 5. This CDR3 spans 13 amino acids. With respect to this clonotype: Antigen unknown.

One entry per CDR3 protein, called by TCRdb with MiXCR from the reads. The data show about 130,000 distinct CDR3 sequences, with approximately 30% seen just once and around 54% held by the top ten. This receptor was taken from a human donor in good health (CMV status not recorded). Some clones in this sample may be carry-over from other donors' samples. The rearrangement uses TRBV12-3 or TRBV12-4 and TRBJ2-7; 9 bases line up with TRBD1. This specimen consisted of CD8+ T cells from cultured PBMCs, obtained from culture after CMV antigen stimulation. CDR3 sequence reads: CASSPTGGDEQYF. The CDR3 DNA reads TGTGCCAGCAGCCCTACAGGGGGCGACGAGCAGTACTTC.